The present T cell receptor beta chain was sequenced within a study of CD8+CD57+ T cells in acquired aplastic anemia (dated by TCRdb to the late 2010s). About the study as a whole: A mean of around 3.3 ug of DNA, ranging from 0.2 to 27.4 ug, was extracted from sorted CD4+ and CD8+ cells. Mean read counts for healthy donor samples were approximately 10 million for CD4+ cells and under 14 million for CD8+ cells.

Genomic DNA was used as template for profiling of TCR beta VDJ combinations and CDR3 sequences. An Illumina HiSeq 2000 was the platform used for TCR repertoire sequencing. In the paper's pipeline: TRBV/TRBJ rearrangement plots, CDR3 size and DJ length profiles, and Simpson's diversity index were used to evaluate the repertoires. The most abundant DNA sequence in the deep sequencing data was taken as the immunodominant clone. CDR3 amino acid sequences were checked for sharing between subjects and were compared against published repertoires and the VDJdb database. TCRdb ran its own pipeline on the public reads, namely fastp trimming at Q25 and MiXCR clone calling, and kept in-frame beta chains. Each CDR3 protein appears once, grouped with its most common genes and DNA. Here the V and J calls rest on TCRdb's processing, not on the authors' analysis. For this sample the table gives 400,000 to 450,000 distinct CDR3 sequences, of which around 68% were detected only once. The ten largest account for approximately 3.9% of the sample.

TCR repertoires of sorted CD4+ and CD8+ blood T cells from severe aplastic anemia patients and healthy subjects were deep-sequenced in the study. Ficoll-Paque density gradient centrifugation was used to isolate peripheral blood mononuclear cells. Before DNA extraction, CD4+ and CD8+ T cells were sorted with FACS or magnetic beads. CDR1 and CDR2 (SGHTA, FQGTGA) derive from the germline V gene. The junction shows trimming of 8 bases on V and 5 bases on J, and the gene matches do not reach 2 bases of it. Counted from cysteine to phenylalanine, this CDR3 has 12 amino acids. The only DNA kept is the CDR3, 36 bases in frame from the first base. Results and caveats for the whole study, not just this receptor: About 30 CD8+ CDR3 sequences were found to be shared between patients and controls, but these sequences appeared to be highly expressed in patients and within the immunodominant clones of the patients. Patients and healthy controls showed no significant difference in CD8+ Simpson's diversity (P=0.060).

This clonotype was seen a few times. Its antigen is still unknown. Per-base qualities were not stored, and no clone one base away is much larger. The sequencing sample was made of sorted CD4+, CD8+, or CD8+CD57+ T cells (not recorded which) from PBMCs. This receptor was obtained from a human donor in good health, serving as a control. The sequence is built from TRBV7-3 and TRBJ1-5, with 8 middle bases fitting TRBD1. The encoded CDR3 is CASGQGYQPQHF. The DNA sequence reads TGTGCCAGCGGACAGGGATATCAGCCCCAGCATTTT. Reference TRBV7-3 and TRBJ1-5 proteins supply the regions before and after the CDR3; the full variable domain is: GAGVSQTPSNKVTEKGKYVELRCDPISGHTALYWYRQSLGQGPEFLIYFQGTGAADDSGLPNDRFFAVRPEGSVSTLKIQRTERGDSAVYLCASGQGYQPQHFGDGTRLSIL.